This TCR beta chain was captured in a study of OX40 agonist ivuxolimab in advanced cancers. Study-wide background: A mean age of approximately 60 years, range roughly 20 to 79, was recorded, and approximately 79% were male. There were three patients with partial responses, one having hepatocellular carcinoma and two cutaneous melanoma. The study, taken as a whole, reports: On average, a greater number of expanded clones characterised CD8+ T cells relative to CD4+.

V shed 1 base and J shed 7 bases, with 16 bases lying between them. CDR3 length: 16 residues. Germline V gives CDR1 MGHRA, CDR2 YSYEKL. As regards this clone: The antigen remains undetermined.

Sequenced by immunoSEQ multiplex PCR; TCRdb stores in-frame clones only, minus some. The table shows tens of thousands of clones, with about nine tenths occurring only once. Autoimmune disease history or systemic immunosuppression led to patient exclusion. The origin of this receptor is an adult with an advanced solid tumor such as melanoma, head and neck, liver or kidney cancer. The chain joins TRBV4-1 to TRBJ1-4, with D uncertain. The source was CD4+ or CD8+ T cells sorted from blood, collected in a trial of the OX40 agonist ivuxolimab. The CDR3 region is CASSQGILPRGEKLFF. The CDR3 DNA reads TGCGCCAGCAGCCAAGGAATTCTTCCCCGGGGTGAAAAACTGTTTTTT.